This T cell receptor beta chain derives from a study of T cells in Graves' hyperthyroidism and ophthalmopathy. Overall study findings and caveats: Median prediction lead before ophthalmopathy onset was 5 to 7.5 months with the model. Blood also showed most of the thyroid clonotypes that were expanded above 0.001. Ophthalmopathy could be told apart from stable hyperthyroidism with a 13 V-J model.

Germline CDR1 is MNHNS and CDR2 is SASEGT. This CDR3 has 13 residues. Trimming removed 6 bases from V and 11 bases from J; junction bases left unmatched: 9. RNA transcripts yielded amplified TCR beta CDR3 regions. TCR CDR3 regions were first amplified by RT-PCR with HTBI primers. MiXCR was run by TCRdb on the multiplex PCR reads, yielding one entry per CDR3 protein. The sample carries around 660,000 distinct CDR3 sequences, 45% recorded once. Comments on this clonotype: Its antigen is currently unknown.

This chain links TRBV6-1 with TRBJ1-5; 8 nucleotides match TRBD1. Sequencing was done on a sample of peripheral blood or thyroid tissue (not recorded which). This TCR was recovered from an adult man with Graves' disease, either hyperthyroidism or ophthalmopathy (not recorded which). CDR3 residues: CASRWTGPSTQHF. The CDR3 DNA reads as TGTGCCAGCAGGTGGACAGGGCCGTCGACCCAGCATTTT.